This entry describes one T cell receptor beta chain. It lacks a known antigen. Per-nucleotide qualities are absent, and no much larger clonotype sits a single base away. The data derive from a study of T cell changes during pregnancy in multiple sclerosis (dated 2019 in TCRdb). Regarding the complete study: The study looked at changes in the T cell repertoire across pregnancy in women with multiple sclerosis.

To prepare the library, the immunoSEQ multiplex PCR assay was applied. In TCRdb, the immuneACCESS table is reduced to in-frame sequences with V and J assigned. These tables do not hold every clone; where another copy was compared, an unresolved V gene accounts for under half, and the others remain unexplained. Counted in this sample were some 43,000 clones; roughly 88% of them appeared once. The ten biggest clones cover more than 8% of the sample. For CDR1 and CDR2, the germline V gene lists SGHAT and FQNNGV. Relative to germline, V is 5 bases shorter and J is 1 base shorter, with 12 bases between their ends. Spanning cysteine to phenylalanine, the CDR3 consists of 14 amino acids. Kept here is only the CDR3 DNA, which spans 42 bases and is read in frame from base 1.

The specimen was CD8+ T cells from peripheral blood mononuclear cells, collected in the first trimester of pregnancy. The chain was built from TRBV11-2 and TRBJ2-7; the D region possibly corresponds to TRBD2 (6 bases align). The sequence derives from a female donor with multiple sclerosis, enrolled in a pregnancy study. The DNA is TGTGCCAGCAGCCAGGAGGGTTTGTCCTACGAGCAGTACTTC. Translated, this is CASSQEGLSYEQYF.